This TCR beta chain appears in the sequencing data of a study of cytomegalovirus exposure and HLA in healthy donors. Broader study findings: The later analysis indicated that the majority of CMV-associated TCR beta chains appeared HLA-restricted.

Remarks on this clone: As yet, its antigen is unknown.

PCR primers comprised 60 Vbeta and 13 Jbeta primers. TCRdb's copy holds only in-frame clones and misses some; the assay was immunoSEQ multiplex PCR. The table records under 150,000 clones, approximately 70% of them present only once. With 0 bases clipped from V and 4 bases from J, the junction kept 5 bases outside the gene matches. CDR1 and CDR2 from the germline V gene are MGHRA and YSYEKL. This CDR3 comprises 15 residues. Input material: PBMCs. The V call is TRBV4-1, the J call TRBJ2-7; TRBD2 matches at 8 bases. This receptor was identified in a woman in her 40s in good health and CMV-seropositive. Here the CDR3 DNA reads TGCGCCAGCAGCCAAGATCGGGGACTAGGGTACGAGCAGTACTTC. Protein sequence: CASSQDRGLGYEQYF.